This TCR beta chain appears in the sequencing data of a study of T-cell memory formation after mild COVID-19. At least ten counts were recorded for this clonotype. The antigen is undetermined. It was 5'RACE with constant-segment primers that produced the TCR alpha and TCR beta cDNA libraries, which carried sample barcodes and UMIs. TCRdb reprocessed the 5' RACE reads via MiXCR and lists one record per CDR3 protein. This sample has some 30,000 distinct CDR3 sequences; about 7.4% occur once, and the top ten carry about 14%. V lost 1 base and J lost 7, with 8 bases in between. The CDR3 runs to 13 residues. Points from the study as a whole: Contracting CD4+ clones lay largely in CM and EM, with CD8+ ones residing in EMRA.

This sequence joins TRBV12-3 or TRBV12-4 and TRBJ1-5; D gene ambiguous. The receptor comes from an adult woman who had mild COVID-19 (a few samples of this study predate the infection). Cell type and time point are not known. The specimen was PBMCs or a T cell subset sorted from them (not recorded which). CDR3 in DNA: TGTGCCAGCAGTTTAGGGTTCGTGCAGCCCCAGCATTTT. Amino acid sequence: CASSLGFVQPQHF.